Listed here are 20 T cell receptor beta chains from one sample, sequenced in a study of CD8+ T cells in alopecia areata. This sample's treatment: oral pan-JAK inhibitor, 5-10 mg twice daily. Following extraction, RNA underwent reverse transcription to cDNA, which served as the sequencing template. Here immunoSEQ multiplex PCR was the method, and the copy in TCRdb shows in-frame clones only, minus some. The repertoire consists of some 190,000 clones, with 60% occurring once and the leading ten covering over 1%. The specimen comprised CD4+ T cells sorted from blood, sampled at week 24, from a patient treated with tofacitinib. These receptors came from a human donor with alopecia areata.

The CDR3 DNA follows: TGCAGCGCTAGGGACACTGCGTTCGAGCAGTACTTC. It encodes CSARDTAFEQYF. The chain recombines TRBV29-1 with TRBJ2-7; TRBD1 might be the D (6 bases). The CDR3 contains 12 residues. CDR1 is SQVTM and CDR2 is ANQGSEA in the germline V gene. Trimming stripped 7 bases from V and 6 bases from J, with 16 bases between.

The genes are TRBV19 and TRBJ1-1; D unclear. Germline CDR1 reads LNHDA; CDR2 reads SQIVND (reference sequence). Trimming cost V 8 bases and J 0 bases, with 10 bases left between them. This CDR3 contains 13 residues. CDR3 residues: CASGSLLNTEAFF. The CDR3 DNA sequence: TGTGCCAGTGGTTCGCTTCTGAACACTGAAGCTTTCTTT.

Only a few counts were recorded for this clone. CDR3: CATSRAGQGSYEQYF. CDR3 coding DNA: TGTGCCACCAGCAGAGCCGGGCAGGGTTCGTACGAGCAGTACTTC. The rearrangement links TRBV15 to TRBJ2-7; tentative D call: TRBD1 (5 bases). This CDR3 spans 15 amino acids. The V end was cut by 1 base, the J end by 4 bases, with 14 bases between. Germline V gene lookup returns CDR1 LNHNV and CDR2 YYDKDF (reference sequence).

The chain employs TRBV30 and TRBJ1-6, with 7 bases aligning to TRBD1. Germline CDR1 GTSNPN, CDR2 SVGIG (reference sequence). The CDR3 sequence is 15 residues long. V gave up 2 bases and J gave up 1 base; unmatched junction bases: 2. CDR3 residues: CAWSRTGSYNSPLHF. CDR3 DNA: TGTGCCTGGAGTCGGACAGGATCCTATAATTCACCCCTCCACTTT.

The chain combines TRBV28 with TRBJ2-2; the match to TRBD1 covers 7 bases. V shed 5 bases and J 5 bases; nucleotides not matched to a gene: 11. Germline values: CDR1 MDHEN, CDR2 SYDVKM. The CDR3 length is 16 residues. Here the CDR3 DNA reads TGTGCCAGCAGTGGGCTCGACAGGGTTAATACCGGGGAGCTGTTTTTT. It specifies CASSGLDRVNTGELFF.

This clone was seen a few times. The chain carries TRBV19 and TRBJ2-4; 7 bases agree with TRBD1. Per germline, CDR1 LNHDA and CDR2 SQIVND (reference sequence). The CDR3 is made up of 14 amino acids. V was clipped by 4 bases and J by 6 bases; unmatched bases: 6. CDR3 DNA sequence: TGTGCCAGTAGTACACAGGGGAGTCTAAACATTCAGTACTTC. It yields the protein CASSTQGSLNIQYF.

The genes are TRBV6-5 and TRBJ1-6; D not resolved. The germline gives CDR1 MNHEY, CDR2 SVGAGI. V lost 8 bases, J lost 4 bases, and 9 bases lay in between. The CDR3 is made up of 13 amino acids. For the CDR3, the DNA is TGTGCCAGCCAGAGGGCTTATAATTCACCCCTCCACTTT. Protein product: CASQRAYNSPLHF.

The genes are TRBV7-2 and TRBJ2-1, with 10 bases aligning to TRBD2. Germline trimming cut 4 bases from V and 9 bases from J; bases unmatched to any gene: 9. This CDR3 has 15 amino acids. Per the germline V gene, CDR1 is SGHTA and CDR2 is FQGNSA. In nucleotides, the CDR3 is TGTGCCAGCAGCTACCAGCGGGGGGGCAGGGGTGAGCAGTTCTTC. Encoded protein: CASSYQRGGRGEQFF.

A few counts support this clone. The chain uses TRBV30 and TRBJ1-2, with 7 bases identical to TRBD1. The CDR3 has 15 residues. Looked up from germline, CDR1 is GTSNPN and CDR2 is SVGIG (reference sequence). Losses at the gene ends were 0 bases for V and 0 bases for J; bases not matched to a gene: 4. This CDR3 reads CAWSVGGTANYGYTF. CDR3 DNA sequence: TGTGCCTGGAGTGTAGGCGGGACAGCTAACTATGGCTACACCTTC.

DNA of the CDR3: TGTGCCAGCAGCAACCCTAGTGACAATGAGCAGTTCTTC. It is translated as CASSNPSDNEQFF. The chain has TRBV7-2 and TRBJ2-1; D is ambiguous. Trimming left V 5 bases short and J 5 bases short, with 10 bases between. The CDR3 length is 13 residues. The germline V gene has CDR1 SGHTA and CDR2 FQGNSA.

This clone was seen only a few times. V gene TRBV2 combines with J gene TRBJ2-3; TRBD2 agrees at 8 bases. V dropped 1 base and J dropped 5; count of bases not matched to a gene: 11. The CDR3 has 17 residues. Germline loops: CDR1 SNHLY, CDR2 FYNNEI. The CDR3 DNA reads as TGTGCCAGCAGTGAAGGGGGGACCCCGCGGGAGGTAGATACGCAGTATTTT. Amino acids: CASSEGGTPREVDTQYF.

The V gene is TRBV4-3, the J gene TRBJ2-5; D is perhaps TRBD1 (6 bases). CDR3 length: 13 amino acids. V lost 3 bases and J lost 5, with 10 bases in between. Looked up from germline, CDR1 is LGHNA and CDR2 is YSLEER. CDR3 residues: CASSQQGLETQYF. The CDR3 DNA is TGCGCCAGCAGCCAGCAGGGGCTGGAGACCCAGTACTTC.

The chain joins TRBV5-6 to TRBJ1-1, with D unclear. V shed 4 bases and J shed 1 base, with 14 bases lying between them. Germline CDR1 reads SGHDT; CDR2 reads YYEEEE. This CDR3 is 15 amino acids long. The CDR3: CASSPYGEPNTEAFF. CDR3 nucleotide sequence: TGTGCCAGCAGCCCCTACGGGGAACCGAACACTGAAGCTTTCTTT.

The chain links TRBV4-3 to TRBJ1-6; the match to TRBD1 covers 7 bases. Germline assignment: CDR1 LGHNA and CDR2 YSLEER. V shed 6 bases and J 7 bases; nucleotides not matched to a gene: 6. The CDR3 is 14 amino acids. The CDR3 DNA reads TGCGCCAGCAGTCCGCAGACAGGGAATTCACCCCTCCACTTT. This gives the protein CASSPQTGNSPLHF.

The chain recombines TRBV2 with TRBJ1-2; no definite D call. CDR3 size: 10 residues. Germline loops: CDR1 SNHLY, CDR2 FYNNEI. Trimming left V 7 bases short and J 10 bases short, with 10 bases between. DNA of the CDR3: TGTGCCAGCAATACAAACCTCTACACCTTC. Translated: CASNTNLYTF.

This chain links TRBV19 with TRBJ1-2; D gene ambiguous. V shed 5 bases and J shed 5 bases, with 12 bases lying between them. Looked up from germline, CDR1 is LNHDA and CDR2 is SQIVND (reference sequence). This CDR3 has 13 amino acids. The chain's CDR3 is CASSHPQRYGYTF. CDR3 DNA: TGTGCCAGTAGTCACCCACAGAGGTATGGCTACACCTTC.

This clone was found many times. This chain connects TRBV6-5 to TRBJ2-7, with a weak D call TRBD1 (5 bases). V was trimmed by 0 bases and J by 6 bases, leaving 15 bases between them. CDR3 length: 15 amino acids. Germline V gives CDR1 MNHEY, CDR2 SVGAGI. The CDR3 DNA is TGTGCCAGCAGTTACTCTGGAGCTCAAACAGGCGAGCAGTACTTC. It is translated as CASSYSGAQTGEQYF.

The J gene is TRBJ1-5, the V gene TRBV5-6; 7 positions match TRBD1. Germline V gene data show CDR1 as SGHDT and CDR2 as YYEEEE. Trimming at V came to 4 bases and at J to 6 bases, leaving 7 bases not matched to a gene. The length of the CDR3 is 14 residues. CDR3 bases: TGTGCCAGCAGCCTGACAGGGTCCCTTCAGCCCCAGCATTTT. Its translation is CASSLTGSLQPQHF.

This chain joins TRBV7-2 and TRBJ2-2; D gene ambiguous. Trimming took 8 bases from V and 4 from J, leaving 14 bases between them. Germline-derived CDR1 and CDR2 are SGHTA and FQGNSA. The CDR3 contains 14 residues. In DNA, the CDR3 is TGTGCCAGCCAACGGTGGGGTTCCACCGGGGAGCTGTTTTTT. Protein product: CASQRWGSTGELFF.

This clone has just one count. The chain recombines TRBV7-2 with TRBJ2-6; the D gene is possibly TRBD1 (5 bases). Germline values: CDR1 SGHTA, CDR2 FQGNSA. Trimming removed 1 base from V and 2 bases from J, with 9 bases in between. CDR3 length: 16 amino acids. The DNA for the CDR3 is TGTGCCAGCAGCTTAGTGCTAGGGGCTGGGGCCAACGTCCTGACTTTC. Protein: CASSLVLGAGANVLTF. Supplemented by reference TRBV7-2 and TRBJ2-6, the full variable domain reads GAGVSQSPSNKVTEKGKDVELRCDPISGHTALYWYRQSLGQGLEFLIYFQGNSAPDKSGLPSDRFSAERTGGSVSTLTIQRTQQEDSAVYLCASSLVLGAGANVLTFGAGSRLTVL.